This is a list of T cell receptor beta chains from one sample in a study of CD8 T cells in Susac syndrome. TCRdb used MiXCR to reprocess the immunoSEQ multiplex PCR reads, holding one entry per CDR3 protein. The sample holds around 150,000 distinct CDR3 sequences; about 93% are singletons and the top ten take around 0.14%. The sequenced sample consisted of CD4+ T cells from PBMCs. These receptors all come from a human donor in good health. Both conserved end residues are part of each CDR3. Fields, in order: clone size, V gene, J gene, D gene, CDR3 DNA, CDR3 protein. The D gene is left open where the match is weak. Only part of the rows carry a size: once, few, many, or a class if the clone is expanded.

>.|TRBV6-5|TRBJ1-1|.
TGTGCCAGCCGGCCCAGTGGCGAGAACACTGAAGCTTTCTTT
CASRPSGENTEAFF
>.|TRBV6-1|TRBJ2-3|TRBD1
TGTGCCACCGTTGACAGGGCGGGTACGCAGTATTTT
CATVDRAGTQYF
>.|TRBV4-3|TRBJ2-5|TRBD1
TGCGCCAGCAGCCAAGTGTCAGGGGGCCAGGAGACCCAGTACTTC
CASSQVSGGQETQYF
>.|TRBV6-1|TRBJ2-1|.
TGTGCCAGCAGCGGAGTGGGAGACATAGTTCCCAATGAGCAGTTCTTC
CASSGVGDIVPNEQFF
>.|TRBV11-1|TRBJ1-1|.
TGTGCCAGCAGCTTAGTCCCTGACGCTGAAGCTTTCTTT
CASSLVPDAEAFF
>.|TRBV2|TRBJ2-5|.
TGTGCCAGCAGTGCCGGACTGCAAGAGACCCAGTACTTC
CASSAGLQETQYF
>.|TRBV10-3|TRBJ2-7|TRBD2
TGTGCCATCAGTTCCGGGACTAGCGGGAGTTACGAGCAGTACTTC
CAISSGTSGSYEQYF
>.|TRBV6-5|TRBJ2-1|TRBD1
TGTGCCAGCACCCCTCGGGACAGAAGAAACAATGAGCAGTTCTTC
CASTPRDRRNNEQFF
>few|TRBV7-2|TRBJ1-2|.
TGTGCCAGCAGTTTGGGGGGCAACTATGGCTACACCTTC
CASSLGGNYGYTF
>.|TRBV20-1|TRBJ2-3|TRBD1
TGCAGTGAGGCGACAGGGTACACAGATACGCAGTATTTT
CSEATGYTDTQYF
>.|TRBV29-1|TRBJ1-1|.
TGCAGCGTTTCCCTCCTCCGAGATGAAGCTTTCTTT
CSVSLLRDEAFF
>.|TRBV28|TRBJ2-7|TRBD2
TGTGCCAGCAGTCCATGGGTAGCGGGGGCCTACGAGCAGTACTTC
CASSPWVAGAYEQYF
>.|TRBV20-1|TRBJ1-5|.
TGCAGTGCTTATGACGGATTTTATAGCAATCAGCCCCAGCATTTT
CSAYDGFYSNQPQHF
>.|TRBV29-1|TRBJ1-1|.
TGCAGCGTTGGACCCAGGGGAGGGTTCGACACTGAAGCTTTCTTT
CSVGPRGGFDTEAFF